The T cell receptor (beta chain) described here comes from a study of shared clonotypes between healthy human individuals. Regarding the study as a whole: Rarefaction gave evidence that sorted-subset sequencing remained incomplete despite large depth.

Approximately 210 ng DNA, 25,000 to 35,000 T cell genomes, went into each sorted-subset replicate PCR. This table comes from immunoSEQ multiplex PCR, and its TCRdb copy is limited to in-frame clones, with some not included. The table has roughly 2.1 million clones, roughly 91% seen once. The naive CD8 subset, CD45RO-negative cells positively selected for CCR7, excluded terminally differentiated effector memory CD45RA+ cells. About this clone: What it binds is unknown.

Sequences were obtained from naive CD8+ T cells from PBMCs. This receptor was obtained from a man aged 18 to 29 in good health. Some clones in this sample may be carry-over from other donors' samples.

CDR3 loop: CASSQDSPRTGGYQPQHF. Here the CDR3 DNA reads TGCGCCAGCAGCCAAGATTCCCCACGGACAGGGGGGTACCAGCCCCAGCATTTT. This sequence joins TRBV4-3 and TRBJ1-5; 10 positions match TRBD1. Germline loops: CDR1 LGHNA, CDR2 YSLEER. Losses at the gene ends were 0 bases for V and 7 bases for J; bases not matched to a gene: 12. The length of the CDR3 is 18 residues.